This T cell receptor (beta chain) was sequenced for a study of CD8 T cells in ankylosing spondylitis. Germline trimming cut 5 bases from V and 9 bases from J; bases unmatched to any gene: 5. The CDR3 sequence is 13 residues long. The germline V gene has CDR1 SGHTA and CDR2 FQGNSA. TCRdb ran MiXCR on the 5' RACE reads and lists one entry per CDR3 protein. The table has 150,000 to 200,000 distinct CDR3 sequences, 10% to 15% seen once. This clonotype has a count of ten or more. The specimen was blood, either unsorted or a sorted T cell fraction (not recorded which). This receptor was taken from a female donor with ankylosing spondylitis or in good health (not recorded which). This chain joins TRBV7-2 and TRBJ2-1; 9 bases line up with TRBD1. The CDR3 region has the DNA TGTGCCAGCAGCACTGACAGGGGGTTTGAGCAGTTCTTC. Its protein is CASSTDRGFEQFF.